This T cell receptor (beta chain) is from a study of beta chain features in type 1 diabetes. Study-level findings and limits: Still unanswered here is whether HLA type influences TCRB rearrangement. Among all four CD4+ subsets, Type 1 diabetes patients had TCRB CDR3s that were moderately but significantly shorter.

CDR3 length equals 17 residues. Germline V gives CDR1 MNHNS, CDR2 SASEGT. The junction had 11 bases not matched to a gene; V was cut back by 0 bases and J by 4 bases. This clone was recorded a few times. No antigen is known for it. The authors reverse transcribed all of the isolated RNA, so sequencing captured expressed TCRB transcripts. The protocol was immunoSEQ multiplex PCR, while the TCRdb copy is restricted to in-frame clones and leaves out a portion. This sample has a few hundred thousand clones, with roughly 15% found just once. Sorted populations all had greater than 95% purity. This clonotype was sampled from a man in his late teens or twenties with type 1 diabetes. Sequencing input: naive CD4+ T cells from blood. The chain is built from TRBV6-1 and TRBJ2-7, with 8 positions matching TRBD2. CDR3 in amino acids: CASSEARRKAGAYEQYF. CDR3 coding DNA: TGTGCCAGCAGTGAAGCTCGCCGAAAAGCGGGAGCATACGAGCAGTACTTC.